The 25 T cell receptor beta chains given below trace back to one sample, sequenced in a study of blood T cell repertoires in COVID-19 (TCRdb year 2020). The receptor library was made with the immunoSEQ multiplex PCR assay. TCRdb re-hosts the immuneACCESS table, in-frame sequences only. Its copies lack some clones; in the studies checked, an unresolved V gene accounts for under half of them, and the cause for the rest is not known. The sample table holds approximately 78,000 clones, of which 88% were seen once. About 27% of the sample belongs to the ten largest clones. Source material: peripheral blood. All receptors derive from a man in his fifties with acute or convalescent COVID-19.

This clone was detected only once. The chain employs TRBV3-1 (or the pseudogene TRBV3-2) and TRBJ2-7; possibly TRBD1 for D (6 bases). The V end was cut by 2 bases, the J end by 5 bases, with 7 bases between. Germline V CDR1 and CDR2: LGHDT, YNNKEL (reference sequence). The CDR3 has 12 amino acids. The CDR3 sequence: CASSQYRDEQYF. The DNA of the CDR3 is TGTGCCAGCAGCCAATACAGGGACGAGCAGTACTTC.

The chain uses TRBV28 and TRBJ1-4; D gene unclear. Germline CDR1 MDHEN, CDR2 SYDVKM. There are 16 residues in the CDR3. The V and J ends lost 4 bases and 0 bases respectively, with 12 bases between them. The CDR3 DNA reads TGTGCCAGCAGTTCCCCGGGATCTTCAACTAATGAAAAACTGTTTTTT. Its translation: CASSSPGSSTNEKLFF. Combining the CDR3 with reference TRBV28 and TRBJ1-4 gives the whole variable domain DVKVTQSSRYLVKRTGEKVFLECVQDMDHENMFWYRQDPGLGLRLIYFSYDVKMKEKGDIPEGYSVSREKKERFSLILESASTNQTSMYLCASSSPGSSTNEKLFFGSGTQLSVL.

The V and J genes are TRBV5-6 and TRBJ1-4; D uncertain. The germline V gene has CDR1 SGHDT and CDR2 YYEEEE. This CDR3 has 11 residues. The V end was cut by 8 bases, the J end by 10 bases, with 12 bases between. CDR3 in DNA: TGTGCCAGGACCACCCCTAGAAAACTGTTTTTT. Residues: CARTTPRKLFF. The whole variable domain, remainder taken from reference TRBV5-6 and TRBJ1-4, is DAGVTQSPTHLIKTRGQQVTLRCSPKSGHDTVSWYQQALGQGPQFIFQYYEEEERQRGNFPDRFSGHQFPNYSSELNVNALLLGDSALYLCARTTPRKLFFGSGTQLSVL.

The rearrangement uses TRBV27 and TRBJ1-2, with TRBD1 matching 8 bases. Germline V gene data show CDR1 as MNHEY and CDR2 as SMNVEV (reference sequence). The CDR3 has 14 residues. With 4 bases clipped from V and 8 bases from J, the junction kept 9 bases outside the gene matches. The CDR3 bases are TGTGCCAGCAGTTCAACAACCCACAGGGGGGGCTACACCTTC. This encodes CASSSTTHRGGYTF.

Concerning this clone: Mismatch with germline at one junction end may stem from a read error. The chain is built from TRBV7-7 and TRBJ2-1; 9 bases align to TRBD2. Germline CDR1 is SSHAT and CDR2 is FNYEAQ (reference sequence). There are 15 residues in the CDR3. The CDR3 DNA sequence: TGTGCTAGCAGCTTGGTTAGCGGGGGCCGTAATGAGCAGTTCTTC. This encodes CASSLVSGGRNEQFF.

J is TRBJ2-7 and V is TRBV24-1; D may be TRBD2 (6 bases). V gave up 8 bases and J gave up 4 bases, with 20 bases separating them. The CDR3 is 15 amino acids. CDR1 and CDR2 from the germline V gene are KGHDR and SFDVKD. The DNA of the CDR3 is TGTGCCACCAAGGGGACTCCGCGGGTTAGTTACGAGCAGTACTTC. Its protein product is CATKGTPRVSYEQYF.

The DNA of the CDR3 is TGTGCCAGCAGTGACCGTCGAGAGCCGTGGGAGACCCAGTACTTC. Residues: CASSDRREPWETQYF. The chain uses TRBV6-1 and TRBJ2-5; D remains ambiguous. The V gene lost 3 bases and the J gene lost 5 bases, with 16 bases spanning the gap. The CDR3 totals 15 residues. Looked up from germline, CDR1 is MNHNS and CDR2 is SASEGT.

This clone was observed a single time. The chain joins TRBV5-5 to TRBJ2-1, with 11 bases lining up with TRBD2. The CDR3 spans 17 residues. The V and J ends lost 4 bases and 4 bases, in that order; junction bases with no gene match: 10. Germline assignment: CDR1 SGHKS and CDR2 YYEKEE (reference sequence). The CDR3 nucleotides read TGTGCCAGCAGCCCCCGGGTAGCGGGGGGGAGTTACAATGAGCAGTTCTTC. It specifies CASSPRVAGGSYNEQFF.

The chain recombines TRBV18 with TRBJ1-1; D possibly corresponds to TRBD1 (5 bases). The germline V and J ends were trimmed by 9 bases and 0 bases, with 11 bases remaining between them. The germline V gene encodes CDR1 KGHSH and CDR2 LQKENI. This CDR3 region has 13 residues. The CDR3: CASQPQVNTEAFF. The DNA of the CDR3 is TGTGCCAGTCAACCACAGGTGAACACTGAAGCTTTCTTT.

The chain links TRBV5-5 to TRBJ1-6; possible D gene TRBD1, 5 bases. This CDR3 is built from 15 residues. Germline-derived CDR1 and CDR2 are SGHKS and YYEKEE (reference sequence). Trimming took 3 bases from V and 7 from J, leaving 14 bases between them. The CDR3 loop is CASSSRRGENSPLHF. The DNA of the CDR3 is TGTGCCAGCAGCTCCCGTCGGGGGGAGAATTCACCCCTCCACTTT. Drawing the rest from reference TRBV5-5 and TRBJ1-6, the complete variable domain is DAGVTQSPTHLIKTRGQQVTLRCSPISGHKSVSWYQQVLGQGPQFIFQYYEKEERGRGNFPDRFSARQFPNYSSELNVNALLLGDSALYLCASSSRRGENSPLHFGNGTRLTVT.

This sequence joins TRBV7-9 and TRBJ2-5, with TRBD2 matching over 9 bases. This CDR3 is built from 17 residues. V lost 4 bases to trimming and J lost 1 base; unmatched junction nucleotides: 10. The germline V gene encodes CDR1 SEHNR and CDR2 FQNEAQ (reference sequence). DNA for the CDR3: TGTGCCAGCAGCTCCCCTCGGCGGGGGGGCGTCCAAGAGACCCAGTACTTC. Encoded protein: CASSSPRRGGVQETQYF.

This chain connects TRBV6-4 to TRBJ1-1, with 11 nucleotides matching TRBD1. There are 18 residues in the CDR3. Germline loops: CDR1 MRHNA, CDR2 SNTAGT. Losses at the gene ends were 5 bases for V and 3 bases for J; bases not matched to a gene: 14. This CDR3 reads CASSPHGGQGALDTEAFF. As DNA, the CDR3 is TGTGCCAGCAGTCCCCACGGCGGACAGGGGGCCCTGGACACTGAAGCTTTCTTT.

J is TRBJ2-7 and V is TRBV9, with 7 bases matching TRBD2. CDR3 length: 15 amino acids. V lost 0 bases, J lost 3 bases, and 6 bases stayed unmatched. CDR1 and CDR2 from the germline V gene are SGDLS and YYNGEE. The CDR3 loop reads CASSVDPQRGYEQYF. The CDR3, as DNA: TGTGCCAGCAGCGTAGATCCCCAGCGGGGCTACGAGCAGTACTTC.

The V gene is TRBV12-3 or TRBV12-4, the J gene TRBJ2-7; 7 bases agree with TRBD1. With 6 bases clipped from V and 5 bases from J, the junction kept 4 bases outside the gene matches. The CDR3 spans 12 residues. The CDR3, as DNA: TGTGCCAGCAGGGTAGGGGGCCACGAGCAGTACTTC. Protein product: CASRVGGHEQYF.

Only a few counts were recorded for this clone. V usage is TRBV7-9 and J usage is TRBJ2-1; TRBD1 aligns across 11 bases. Trimming cost V 4 bases and J 4 bases; bases outside gene matches: 3. The CDR3 is made up of 15 amino acids. Germline values: CDR1 SEHNR, CDR2 FQNEAQ (reference sequence). The CDR3 region is CASSWGQGEYNEQFF. The CDR3 DNA reads as TGTGCCAGCAGCTGGGGACAGGGGGAGTACAATGAGCAGTTCTTC.

The chain combines TRBV7-9 with TRBJ2-3; 9 bases are shared with TRBD1. V gave up 6 bases and J gave up 4 bases; unmatched junction bases: 17. This CDR3 has 18 residues. Germline values: CDR1 SEHNR, CDR2 FQNEAQ (reference sequence). CDR3 region: CASRFKRGQGTVADTQYF. DNA of the CDR3: TGTGCCAGCAGATTCAAACGCGGACAGGGGACTGTCGCAGATACGCAGTATTTT.

In this sample, this clone is medium-sized. The sample carries other DNA sequences with the same CDR3. V usage is TRBV7-9 and J usage is TRBJ2-5, with 8 bases lining up with TRBD1. Germline CDR1 is SEHNR and CDR2 is FQNEAQ (reference sequence). The CDR3 has 13 amino acids. V was clipped by 3 bases and J by 4 bases; unmatched bases: 1. The DNA of the CDR3 is TGTGCCAGCAGCTTGGACAGGGCAGAGACCCAGTACTTC. Residues: CASSLDRAETQYF. Combining the CDR3 with reference TRBV7-9 and TRBJ2-5 gives the whole variable domain DTGVSQNPRHKITKRGQNVTFRCDPISEHNRLYWYRQTLGQGPEFLTYFQNEAQLEKSRLLSDRFSAERPKGSFSTLEIQRTEQGDSAMYLCASSLDRAETQYFGPGTRLLVL.

The gene calls are TRBV10-2 and TRBJ2-7, with a tentative D call TRBD1 (5 bases). V lost 2 bases to trimming and J lost 2 bases, with 7 bases between them. This CDR3 contains 13 residues. The germline CDR1 and CDR2 sequences are WSHSY and SAAADI. CDR3: CASSEQDTYEQYF. The CDR3 DNA follows: TGCGCCAGCAGTGAGCAGGACACCTACGAGCAGTACTTC.

This clone appeared once. The same CDR3 also results from other DNA sequences found in this sample. The V call is TRBV11-2, the J call TRBJ2-5; 8 positions agree with TRBD2. The V gene end was trimmed by 7 bases and the J gene end by 4 bases; junction bases not matched to a gene: 2. Looked up from germline, CDR1 is SGHAT and CDR2 is FQNNGV. The CDR3 consists of 12 residues. The CDR3 sequence is CASKAGGETQYF. The CDR3 DNA reads as TGTGCCAGCAAGGCGGGGGGAGAGACCCAGTACTTC.

This clone was seen a handful of times. The chain carries TRBV18 and TRBJ1-1; D is unclear. The V gene lost 0 bases and the J gene lost 5 bases, with 10 bases spanning the gap. Germline assignment: CDR1 KGHSH and CDR2 LQKENI. This CDR3 region has 14 residues. CDR3 amino acids: CASSPPGLGTEAFF. The CDR3 DNA reads TGTGCCAGCTCACCACCAGGACTAGGGACTGAAGCTTTCTTT.

The V gene is TRBV18, the J gene TRBJ2-1; D remains ambiguous. Germline V lookup: CDR1 KGHSH, CDR2 LQKENI. The V and J ends lost 5 bases and 2 bases respectively, with 7 bases between them. There are 13 residues in the CDR3. The DNA of the CDR3 is TGTGCCAGCTCAGAGGCTACCTACAATGAGCAGTTCTTC. Translated: CASSEATYNEQFF.

This clone was observed a few times. This chain uses TRBV28 with TRBJ1-6; 10 positions agree with TRBD1. The CDR3 has 15 residues. J lost 7 bases, V lost 5 bases, and 5 bases had no gene match. Germline V gives CDR1 MDHEN, CDR2 SYDVKM. The CDR3 coding sequence is TGTGCCAGCAGTCCTTGGGGACAGGGGAATTCACCCCTCCACTTT. Amino acids: CASSPWGQGNSPLHF.

The rearrangement uses TRBV6-2 or TRBV6-3 and TRBJ1-2; 7 nucleotides line up with TRBD1. The germline gives CDR1 MNHEY, CDR2 SVGEGT. CDR3 length equals 15 residues. V gave up 0 bases and J gave up 10 bases; unmatched junction bases: 11. CDR3 sequence reads: CASSYSTGFRRAYTF. CDR3 in DNA: TGTGCCAGCAGTTACTCGACAGGGTTCCGTAGAGCCTACACCTTC.

The rearrangement links TRBV9 to TRBJ2-7; 9 bases align to TRBD1. V was clipped by 2 bases and J by 0 bases; unmatched bases: 3. The CDR3 has 15 amino acids. CDR1 is SGDLS, CDR2 YYNGEE, per germline. In DNA, the CDR3 is TGTGCCAGCAGCGTCGGGACAGGGAGCTCCTACGAGCAGTACTTC. Protein sequence: CASSVGTGSSYEQYF.

The chain employs TRBV5-6 and TRBJ1-3; a weak D match, TRBD1 (6 bases). CDR1 and CDR2 (germline): SGHDT, YYEEEE. V shed 0 bases and J shed 0 bases, with 13 bases lying between them. There are 17 residues in the CDR3. The CDR3 DNA reads TGTGCCAGCAGCTTGGGAAAGGGGGTTTACTCTGGAAACACCATATATTTT. Residues: CASSLGKGVYSGNTIYF. Supplemented by reference TRBV5-6 and TRBJ1-3, the full variable domain reads DAGVTQSPTHLIKTRGQQVTLRCSPKSGHDTVSWYQQALGQGPQFIFQYYEEEERQRGNFPDRFSGHQFPNYSSELNVNALLLGDSALYLCASSLGKGVYSGNTIYFGEGSWLTVV.